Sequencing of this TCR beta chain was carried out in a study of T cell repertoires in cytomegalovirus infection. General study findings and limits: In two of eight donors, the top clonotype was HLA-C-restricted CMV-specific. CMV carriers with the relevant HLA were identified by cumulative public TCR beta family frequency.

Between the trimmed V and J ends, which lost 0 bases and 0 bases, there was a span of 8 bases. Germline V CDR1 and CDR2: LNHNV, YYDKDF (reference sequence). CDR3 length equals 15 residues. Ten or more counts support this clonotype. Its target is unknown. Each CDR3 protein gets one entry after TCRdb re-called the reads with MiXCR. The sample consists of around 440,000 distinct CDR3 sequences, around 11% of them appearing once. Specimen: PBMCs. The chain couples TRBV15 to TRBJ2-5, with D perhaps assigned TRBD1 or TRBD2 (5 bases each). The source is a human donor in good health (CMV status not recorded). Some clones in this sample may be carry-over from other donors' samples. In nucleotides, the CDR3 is TGTGCCACCAGCAGAGATGGGGGACACCAAGAGACCCAGTACTTC. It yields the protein CATSRDGGHQETQYF.